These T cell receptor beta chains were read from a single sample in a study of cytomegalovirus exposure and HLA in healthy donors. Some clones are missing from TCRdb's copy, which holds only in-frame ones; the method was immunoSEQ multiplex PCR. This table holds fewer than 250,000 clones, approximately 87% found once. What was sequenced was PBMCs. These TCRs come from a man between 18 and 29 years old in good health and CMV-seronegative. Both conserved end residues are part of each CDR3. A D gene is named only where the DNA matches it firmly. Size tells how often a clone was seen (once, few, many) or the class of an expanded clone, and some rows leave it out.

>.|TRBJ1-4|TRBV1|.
TGCACCAGCAGCCAAGATCGCCCTTCGAGTAAAGGGGGAAAACTGTTTTTT
CTSSQDRPSSKGGKLFF
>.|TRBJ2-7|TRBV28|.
TGTGCCAGCAGTTCACGGTCGCGAGCCTCCTACGAGCAGTACTTC
CASSSRSRASYEQYF
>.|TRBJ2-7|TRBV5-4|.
TGTGCCAGCAGCTCCCAAAACTACGAGCAGTACTTC
CASSSQNYEQYF
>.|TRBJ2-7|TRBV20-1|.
TGCAGTGCATCGGAGCACTACGAGCAGTACTTC
CSASEHYEQYF
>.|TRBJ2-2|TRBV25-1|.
TGTGCCAGCAGTGAATTGGGCAGGGTATGGGACGGGGAGCTGTTTTTT
CASSELGRVWDGELFF
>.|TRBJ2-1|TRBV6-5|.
TGTGCCAGCAGTTCACTAGGTGTCAATGAGCAGTTCTTC
CASSSLGVNEQFF
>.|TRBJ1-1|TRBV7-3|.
TGTGCCAGCAGCTTAACCATCTCCGAGGGGCGGGGCGAGATGAACACTGAAGCTTTCTTT
CASSLTISEGRGEMNTEAFF
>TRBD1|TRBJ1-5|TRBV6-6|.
TGTGCCAGCAGTTCGGGACAGGCAATCAATCAGCCCCAGCATTTT
CASSSGQAINQPQHF
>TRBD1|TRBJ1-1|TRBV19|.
TGTGCCAGTAGCTTGGGACAGGGCGGCGGAGCTTTCTTT
CASSLGQGGGAFF
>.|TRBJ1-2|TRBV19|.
TGTGCCAGTATTAGCCCGCCGGGGGATGGCTACACCTTC
CASISPPGDGYTF
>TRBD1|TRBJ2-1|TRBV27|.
TGTGCCAGCAGTTTGCAAGGACAGGTTAAGGGTGAGCAGTTCTTC
CASSLQGQVKGEQFF
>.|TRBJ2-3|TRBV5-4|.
TGTGCCAGCAGCTGGGCCAGGGATACGCAGTATTTT
CASSWARDTQYF
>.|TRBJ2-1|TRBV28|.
TGTGCCAGCAGAAACCCTAAGCGGAATGAGCAGTTCTTC
CASRNPKRNEQFF
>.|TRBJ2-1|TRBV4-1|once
TGCGCCAGCAGCCAAGAGGGGTCCAGGGGTGAGCAGTTCTTC
CASSQEGSRGEQFF
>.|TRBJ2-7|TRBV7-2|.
TGTGCCAGCAGCTTATCCAGACAGGACACCTACGAGCAGTACTTC
CASSLSRQDTYEQYF
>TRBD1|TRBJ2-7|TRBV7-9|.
TGTGCCAGCAGCCCCGACAGGGGCCCCTTTGGCGAGCAGTACTTC
CASSPDRGPFGEQYF
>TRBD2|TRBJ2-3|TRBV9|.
TGTGCCAGCAGCGTAGTGGTGGGAGGGTCGGATACGCAGTATTTT
CASSVVVGGSDTQYF
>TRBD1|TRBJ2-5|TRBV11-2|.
TGTGCCAGCAGCAAATACAGGGGAAACCAAGAGACCCAGTACTTC
CASSKYRGNQETQYF
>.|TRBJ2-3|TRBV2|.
TGTGCCAGCAGTGAATATGGGGGGGCTAGCACAGATACGCAGTATTTT
CASSEYGGASTDTQYF
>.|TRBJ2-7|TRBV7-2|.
TGTGCCAGCAGCTTATTTTGGGGGCACGAGCAGTACTTC
CASSLFWGHEQYF
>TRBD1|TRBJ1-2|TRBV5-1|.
TGCGCCAGCAGCTTGGGGGACAGGAACTATGGCTACACCTTC
CASSLGDRNYGYTF
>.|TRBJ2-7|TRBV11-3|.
TGTGCCAGCAGCCAAACCCAGGATTCCGAGCAGTACTTC
CASSQTQDSEQYF
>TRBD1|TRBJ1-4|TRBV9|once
TGTGCCAGCGCGACAGGGGGCAATAATGAAAAACTGTTTTTT
CASATGGNNEKLFF
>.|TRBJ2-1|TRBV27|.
TGTGCCAGCACCTTGGACAGCAAGCCTGAGCGGGAGCAGTTCTTC
CASTLDSKPEREQFF
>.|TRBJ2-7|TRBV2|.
TGTGCCAGCAGGGACACGTACGAGCAGTACTTC
CASRDTYEQYF
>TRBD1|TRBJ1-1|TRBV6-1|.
TGTGCCAGCAGGCGGACAGGCGGAGCTTTCTTT
CASRRTGGAFF
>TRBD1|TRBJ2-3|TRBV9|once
TGTGCCAGCAGCGTACAGAGGACAGGGGGCTTTATCACAGATACGCAGTATTTT
CASSVQRTGGFITDTQYF
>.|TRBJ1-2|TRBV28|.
TGTGCCAGCAGCCACCAAGCAGGGAACTATGGCTACACCTTC
CASSHQAGNYGYTF
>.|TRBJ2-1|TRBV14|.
TGTGCCAGCAGCCAAGGCGGAACGAAGAATGAGCAGTTCTTC
CASSQGGTKNEQFF
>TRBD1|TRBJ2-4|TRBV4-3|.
TGCGCCAGCAGCCTCGACAGGGGGAAAAACATTCAGTACTTC
CASSLDRGKNIQYF
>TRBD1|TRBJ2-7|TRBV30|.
TGTGCCTGGAGTGTTAAACCGGGACAGGGATCGTCGTACGAGCAGTACTTC
CAWSVKPGQGSSYEQYF
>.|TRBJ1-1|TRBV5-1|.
TGCGCCAGCAGCCCAGACACAATGAACACTGAAGCTTTCTTT
CASSPDTMNTEAFF
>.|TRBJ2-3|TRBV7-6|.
TGTGCCAGCAGCTTAGGAACTAGCACAGATACGCAGTATTTT
CASSLGTSTDTQYF
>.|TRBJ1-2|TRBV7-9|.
TGTGCCAGCAGATCCGGACAGTCAGGCTATGGCTACACCTTC
CASRSGQSGYGYTF
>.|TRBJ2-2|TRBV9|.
TGTGCCAGCACGGGGGACACCGGGGAGCTGTTTTTT
CASTGDTGELFF
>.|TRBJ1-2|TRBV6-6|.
TGTGCCAGCAGCCAAAGCCGGAGCGATGGCTACACCTTC
CASSQSRSDGYTF
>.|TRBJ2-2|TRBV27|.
TGTGCCAGCAGTTCCCCTTTTAGGGGCCCCGGGGAGCTGTTTTTT
CASSSPFRGPGELFF
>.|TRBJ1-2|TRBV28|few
TGTGCCAGCAGTTTGGGCAGGGCCTTTAATGGCTACACCTTC
CASSLGRAFNGYTF
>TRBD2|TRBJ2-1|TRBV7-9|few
TGTGCCAGCTCGATCCTGGGCGGGGGTGACAATGAGCAGTTCTTC
CASSILGGGDNEQFF
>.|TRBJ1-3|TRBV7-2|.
TGTGCCAGCAGTAAGGCAGGGACTGGAAACACCATATATTTT
CASSKAGTGNTIYF
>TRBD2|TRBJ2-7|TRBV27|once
TGTGCCAGCAGTCCGGGACTAGCGGCCTACGAGCAGTACTTC
CASSPGLAAYEQYF
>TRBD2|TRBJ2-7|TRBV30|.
TGTGCCTGGAGTGTACGTCGACTAGCGGGAGCGAAACACTCCTACGAGCAGTACTTC
CAWSVRRLAGAKHSYEQYF
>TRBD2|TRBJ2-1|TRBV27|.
TGTGCCAGCAGAACAGCGGGGACCTCTCATGAGCAGTTCTTC
CASRTAGTSHEQFF
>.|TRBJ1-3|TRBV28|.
TGTGCCAGCAGTAGCCTGCCCCGGGGATCTGGAAACACCATATATTTT
CASSSLPRGSGNTIYF
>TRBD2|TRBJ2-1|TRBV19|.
TGTGCCAGTAGTATGTCAAGCGGGAGTTCCAATGAGCAGTTCTTC
CASSMSSGSSNEQFF
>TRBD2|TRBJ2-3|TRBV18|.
TGTGCCAGCTCACCGACTAGCGGGGGGGGCACAGATACGCAGTATTTT
CASSPTSGGGTDTQYF
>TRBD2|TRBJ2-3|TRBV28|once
TGTGCCAGTGGGGTAGCGGGAGATATTGGAGATACGCAGTATTTT
CASGVAGDIGDTQYF
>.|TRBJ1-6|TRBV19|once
TGTGCCAGTACCCCATTCGGGTACTCTCATAATTCACCCCTCCACTTT
CASTPFGYSHNSPLHF
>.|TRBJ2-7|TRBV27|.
TGTGCCAGCAGCCCCGCCGGGACACCCATCTACGAGCAGTACTTC
CASSPAGTPIYEQYF
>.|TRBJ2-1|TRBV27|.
TGTGCCAGCAGTTTGAGTCTGCGGTATGAGCAGTTCTTC
CASSLSLRYEQFF
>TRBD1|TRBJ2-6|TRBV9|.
TGTGCCAGCAGCTCTCAGACAGGGTACGGGGCCAACGTCCTGACTTTC
CASSSQTGYGANVLTF
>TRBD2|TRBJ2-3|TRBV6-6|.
TGTGCCAGCAGCTTAGCGGGGGGGCCCACAGATACGCAGTATTTT
CASSLAGGPTDTQYF
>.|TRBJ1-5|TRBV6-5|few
TGTGCCAGCAGTTCTCTTCGGGGGCCCCAGCATTTT
CASSSLRGPQHF
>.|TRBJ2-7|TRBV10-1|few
TGCGCCAGCAGTGAGTTCGGAGTAGCGTCCGGCGAGCAGTACTTC
CASSEFGVASGEQYF